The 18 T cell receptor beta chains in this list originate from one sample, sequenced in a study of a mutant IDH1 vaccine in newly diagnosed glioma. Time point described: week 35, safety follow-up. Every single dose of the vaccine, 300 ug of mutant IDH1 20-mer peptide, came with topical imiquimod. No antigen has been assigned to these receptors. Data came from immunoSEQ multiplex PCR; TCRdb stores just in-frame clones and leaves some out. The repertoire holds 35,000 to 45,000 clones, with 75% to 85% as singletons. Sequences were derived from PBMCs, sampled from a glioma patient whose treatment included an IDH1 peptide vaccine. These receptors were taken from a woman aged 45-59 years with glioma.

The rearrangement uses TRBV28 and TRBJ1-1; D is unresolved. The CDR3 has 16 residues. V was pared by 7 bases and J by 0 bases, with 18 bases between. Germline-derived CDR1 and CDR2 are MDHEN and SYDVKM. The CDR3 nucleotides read TGTGCCAGCACCAGTGGAGTGCAGAAACTGAACACTGAAGCTTTCTTT. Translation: CASTSGVQKLNTEAFF. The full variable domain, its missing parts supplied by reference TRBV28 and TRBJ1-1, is DVKVTQSSRYLVKRTGEKVFLECVQDMDHENMFWYRQDPGLGLRLIYFSYDVKMKEKGDIPEGYSVSREKKERFSLILESASTNQTSMYLCASTSGVQKLNTEAFFGQGTRLTVV.

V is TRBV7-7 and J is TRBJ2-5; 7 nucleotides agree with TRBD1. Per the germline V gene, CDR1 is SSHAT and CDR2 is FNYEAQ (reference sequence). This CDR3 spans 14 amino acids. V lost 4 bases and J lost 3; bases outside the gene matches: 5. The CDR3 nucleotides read TGTGCCAGCAGCTCGGGACAGCGAGAAGAGACCCAGTACTTC. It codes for CASSSGQREETQYF.

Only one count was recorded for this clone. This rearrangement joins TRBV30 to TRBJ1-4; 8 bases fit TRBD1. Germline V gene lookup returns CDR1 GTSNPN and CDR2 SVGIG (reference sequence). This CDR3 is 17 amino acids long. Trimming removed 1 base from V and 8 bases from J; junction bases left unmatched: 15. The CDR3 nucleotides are TGTGCCTGGAGTGCAAAAAAAGGACAGGGAGGGGAGGAAAAACTGTTTTTT. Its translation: CAWSAKKGQGGEEKLFF.

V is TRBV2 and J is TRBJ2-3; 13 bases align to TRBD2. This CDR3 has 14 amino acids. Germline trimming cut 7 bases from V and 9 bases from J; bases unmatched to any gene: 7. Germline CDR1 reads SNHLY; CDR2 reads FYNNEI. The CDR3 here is CASKLAGGQWTQYF. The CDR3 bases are TGTGCCAGCAAACTAGCGGGGGGGCAATGGACGCAGTATTTT.

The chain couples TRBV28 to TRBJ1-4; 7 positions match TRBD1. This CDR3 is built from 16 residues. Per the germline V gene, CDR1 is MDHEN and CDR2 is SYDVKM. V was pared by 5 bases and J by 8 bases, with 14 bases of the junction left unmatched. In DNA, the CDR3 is TGTGCCAGCAGTCGATCTCGACAGGGTGCAGGGGAAAAACTGTTTTTT. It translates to CASSRSRQGAGEKLFF.

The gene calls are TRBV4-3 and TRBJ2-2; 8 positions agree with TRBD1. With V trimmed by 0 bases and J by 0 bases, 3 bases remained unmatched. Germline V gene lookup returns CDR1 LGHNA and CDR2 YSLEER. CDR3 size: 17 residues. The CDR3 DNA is TGCGCCAGCAGCCAAGATCGGGGACAGGCGAACACCGGGGAGCTGTTTTTT. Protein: CASSQDRGQANTGELFF.

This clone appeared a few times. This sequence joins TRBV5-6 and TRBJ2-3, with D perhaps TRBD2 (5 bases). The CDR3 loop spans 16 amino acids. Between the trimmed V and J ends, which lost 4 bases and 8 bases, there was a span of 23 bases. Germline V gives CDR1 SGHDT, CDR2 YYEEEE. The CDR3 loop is CASSRRARRSGGTQYF. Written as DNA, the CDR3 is TGTGCCAGCAGCCGCCGGGCCCGCCGGAGTGGAGGTACGCAGTATTTT.

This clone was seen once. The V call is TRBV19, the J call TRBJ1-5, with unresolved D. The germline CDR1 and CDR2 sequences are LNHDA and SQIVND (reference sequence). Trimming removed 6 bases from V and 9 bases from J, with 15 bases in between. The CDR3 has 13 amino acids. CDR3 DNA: TGTGCCAGTAGCGAGCGTATTATCAGGCCCCAGCATTTT. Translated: CASSERIIRPQHF. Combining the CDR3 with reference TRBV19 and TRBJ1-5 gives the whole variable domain DGGITQSPKYLFRKEGQNVTLSCEQNLNHDAMYWYRQDPGQGLRLIYYSQIVNDFQKGDIAEGYSVSREKKESFPLTVTSAQKNPTAFYLCASSERIIRPQHFGDGTRLSIL.

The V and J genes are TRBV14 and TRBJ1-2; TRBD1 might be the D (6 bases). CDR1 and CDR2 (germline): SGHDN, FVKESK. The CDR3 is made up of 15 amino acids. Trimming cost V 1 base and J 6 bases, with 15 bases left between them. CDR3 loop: CASSQAQTGYDGYTF. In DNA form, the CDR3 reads TGTGCCAGCAGCCAAGCACAGACAGGTTACGATGGCTACACCTTC.

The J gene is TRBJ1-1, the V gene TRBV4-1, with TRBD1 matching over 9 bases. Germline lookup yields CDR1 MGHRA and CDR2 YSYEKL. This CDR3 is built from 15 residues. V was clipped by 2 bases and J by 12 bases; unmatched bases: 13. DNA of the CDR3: TGCGCCAGCAGCCAACCTCCCGGGACAGGGAGTGGGACTTTCTTT. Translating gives CASSQPPGTGSGTFF.

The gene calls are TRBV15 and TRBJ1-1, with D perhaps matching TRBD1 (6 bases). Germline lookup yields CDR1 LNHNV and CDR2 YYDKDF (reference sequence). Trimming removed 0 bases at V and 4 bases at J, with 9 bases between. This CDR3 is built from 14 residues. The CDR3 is CATSRELGGTEAFF. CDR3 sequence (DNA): TGTGCCACCAGCAGAGAATTAGGGGGCACTGAAGCTTTCTTT.

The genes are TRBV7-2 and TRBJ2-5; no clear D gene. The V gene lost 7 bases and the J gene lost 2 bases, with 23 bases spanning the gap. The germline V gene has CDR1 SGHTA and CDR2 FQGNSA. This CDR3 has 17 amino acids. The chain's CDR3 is CASMRIPDRTQQETQYF. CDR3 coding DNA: TGTGCCAGCATGCGGATTCCGGATCGAACACAACAAGAGACCCAGTACTTC.

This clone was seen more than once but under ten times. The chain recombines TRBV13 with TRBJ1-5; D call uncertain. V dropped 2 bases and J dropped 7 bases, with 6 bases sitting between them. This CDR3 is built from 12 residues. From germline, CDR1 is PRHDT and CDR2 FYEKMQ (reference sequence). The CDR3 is CASSLRGQPQHF. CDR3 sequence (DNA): TGTGCCAGCAGCTTACGCGGACAGCCCCAGCATTTT.

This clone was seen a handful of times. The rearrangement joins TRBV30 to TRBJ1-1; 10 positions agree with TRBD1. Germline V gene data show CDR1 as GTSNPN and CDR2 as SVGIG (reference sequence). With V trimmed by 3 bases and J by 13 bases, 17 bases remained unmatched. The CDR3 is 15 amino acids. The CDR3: CAWSLVRGDRGHGFF. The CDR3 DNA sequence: TGTGCCTGGAGCCTCGTACGTGGGGACAGGGGACATGGTTTCTTT.

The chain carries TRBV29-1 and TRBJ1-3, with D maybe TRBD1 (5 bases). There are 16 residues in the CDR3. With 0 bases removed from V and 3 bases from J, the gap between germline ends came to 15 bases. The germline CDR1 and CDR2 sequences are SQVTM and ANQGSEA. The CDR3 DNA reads TGCAGCGTTGAAGAGAGGGCAGGGCTTTTTGGAAACACCATATATTTT. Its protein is CSVEERAGLFGNTIYF.

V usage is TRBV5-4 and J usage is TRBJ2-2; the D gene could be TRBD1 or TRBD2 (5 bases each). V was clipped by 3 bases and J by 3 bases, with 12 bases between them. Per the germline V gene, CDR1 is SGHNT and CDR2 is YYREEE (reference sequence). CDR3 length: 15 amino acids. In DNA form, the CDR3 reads TGTGCCAGCAGCTCCGGGACGTGGGACACCGGGGAGCTGTTTTTT. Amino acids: CASSSGTWDTGELFF.

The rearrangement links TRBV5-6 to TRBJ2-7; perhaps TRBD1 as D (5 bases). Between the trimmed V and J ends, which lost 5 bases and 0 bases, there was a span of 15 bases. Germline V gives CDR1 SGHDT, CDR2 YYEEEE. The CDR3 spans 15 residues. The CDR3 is CASSYYDSRSYEQYF. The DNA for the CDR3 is TGTGCCAGCAGTTATTATGACAGTCGCTCCTACGAGCAGTACTTC.

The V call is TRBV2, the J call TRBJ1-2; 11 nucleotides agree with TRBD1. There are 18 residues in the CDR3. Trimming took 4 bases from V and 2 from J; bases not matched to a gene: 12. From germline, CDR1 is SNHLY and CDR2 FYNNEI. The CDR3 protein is CASSARDRGDWKNYGYTF. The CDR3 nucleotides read TGTGCCAGCAGTGCACGGGACAGGGGGGACTGGAAGAACTATGGCTACACCTTC.